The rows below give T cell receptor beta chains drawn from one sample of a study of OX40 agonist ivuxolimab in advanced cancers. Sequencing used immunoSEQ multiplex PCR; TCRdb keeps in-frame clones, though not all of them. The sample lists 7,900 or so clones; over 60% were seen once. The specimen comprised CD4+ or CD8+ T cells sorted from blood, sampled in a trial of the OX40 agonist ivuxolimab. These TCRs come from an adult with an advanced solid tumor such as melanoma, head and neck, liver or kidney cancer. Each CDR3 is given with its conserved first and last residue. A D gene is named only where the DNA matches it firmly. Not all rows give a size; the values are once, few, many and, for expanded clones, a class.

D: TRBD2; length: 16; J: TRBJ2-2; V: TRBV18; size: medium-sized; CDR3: CASSPPGGGDTGELFF; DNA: TGTGCCAGCTCACCCCCGGGCGGGGGAGATACCGGGGAGCTGTTTTTT
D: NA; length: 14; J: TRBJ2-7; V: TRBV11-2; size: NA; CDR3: CASSFGGFTYEQYF; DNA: TGTGCCAGCAGCTTTGGCGGGTTCACCTACGAGCAGTACTTC
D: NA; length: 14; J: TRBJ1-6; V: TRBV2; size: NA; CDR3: CASMASSYNSPLHF; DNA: TGTGCCAGCATGGCCAGCTCCTATAATTCACCCCTCCACTTT
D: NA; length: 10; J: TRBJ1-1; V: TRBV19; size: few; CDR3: CASAHVEAFF; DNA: TGTGCCAGCGCTCATGTGGAAGCTTTCTTT
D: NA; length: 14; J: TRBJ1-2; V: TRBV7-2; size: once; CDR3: CASSSSVGYYGYTF; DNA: TGTGCCAGCAGCTCCTCGGTGGGCTACTATGGCTACACCTTC
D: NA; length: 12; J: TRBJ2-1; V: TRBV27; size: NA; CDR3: CASTSVAGEQFF; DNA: TGTGCCAGCACCTCGGTCGCGGGGGAGCAGTTCTTC
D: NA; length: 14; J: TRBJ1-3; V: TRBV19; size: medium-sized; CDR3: CASNFGLSGNTIYF; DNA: TGTGCCAGTAATTTCGGGCTCTCTGGAAACACCATATATTTT
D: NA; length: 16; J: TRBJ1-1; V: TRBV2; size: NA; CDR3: CASSVEGGTLLFEAFF; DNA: TGTGCCAGCAGTGTCGAAGGGGGAACCTTATTGTTCGAAGCTTTCTTT
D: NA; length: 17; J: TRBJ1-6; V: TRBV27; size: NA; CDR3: CASSLFLPGQYNSPLHF; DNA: TGTGCCAGCAGTTTATTTCTCCCGGGACAATATAATTCACCCCTCCACTTT
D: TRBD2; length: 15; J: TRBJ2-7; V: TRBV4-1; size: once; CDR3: CASSQATSGLYEQYF; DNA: TGCGCCAGCAGCCAAGCGACTAGCGGGCTGTACGAGCAGTACTTC
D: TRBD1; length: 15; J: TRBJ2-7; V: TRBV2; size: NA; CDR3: CASSRGTGSSYEQYF; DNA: TGTGCCAGCAGCCGAGGGACAGGGAGCTCCTACGAGCAGTACTTC
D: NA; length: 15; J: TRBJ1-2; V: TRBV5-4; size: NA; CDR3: CASIPEGGFEGGYTF; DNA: TGTGCCAGCATCCCGGAGGGGGGATTTGAAGGTGGCTACACCTTC
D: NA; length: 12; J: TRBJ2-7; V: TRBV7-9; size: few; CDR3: CASTPGALEQYF; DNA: TGTGCCAGCACCCCAGGGGCGCTAGAGCAGTACTTC
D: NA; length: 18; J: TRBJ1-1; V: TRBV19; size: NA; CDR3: CASSLISIEGVLNTEAFF; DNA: TGTGCCAGTAGTCTCATATCCATAGAGGGCGTTTTGAACACTGAAGCTTTCTTT
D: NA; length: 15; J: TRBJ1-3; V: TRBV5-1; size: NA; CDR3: CASSLYPSSGNTIYF; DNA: TGCGCCAGCAGCTTGTACCCGAGCTCTGGAAACACCATATATTTT
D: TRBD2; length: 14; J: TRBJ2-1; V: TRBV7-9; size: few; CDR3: CASSLAREVFEQFF; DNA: TGTGCCAGCAGCTTAGCGCGGGAGGTATTCGAGCAGTTCTTC